These 31 T cell receptor beta chains share one sample of origin, sequenced in a study of OX40 agonist ivuxolimab in advanced cancers. Data came from immunoSEQ multiplex PCR; TCRdb stores just in-frame clones and leaves some out. In the table there are approximately 67,000 clones, 65% to 85% of which are singletons. The sequencing here drew on CD4+ or CD8+ T cells sorted from blood, taken in a trial of the OX40 agonist ivuxolimab. The receptors were gathered from an adult with an advanced solid tumor such as melanoma, head and neck, liver or kidney cancer.

For this clone: Other nucleotide sequences in the sample specify the same CDR3. The chain carries TRBV11-2 and TRBJ1-1, with unresolved D. The CDR3 runs to 13 residues. V was pared by 2 bases and J by 1 base, with 5 bases between. The germline V gene has CDR1 SGHAT and CDR2 FQNNGV. The CDR3 bases are TGTGCCAGCAGCTTAATGCGGAACACTGAAGCTTTCTTT. Protein sequence: CASSLMRNTEAFF.

This clone was picked up a small number of times. The genes are TRBV18 and TRBJ2-1, with D perhaps matching TRBD1 (6 bases). This CDR3 region has 14 residues. V was trimmed by 6 bases and J by 7 bases, leaving 16 bases between them. CDR1 and CDR2 from the germline V gene are KGHSH and LQKENI. For the CDR3, the DNA is TGTGCCAGCTCCTCACAGGGCGCGGTAAATGAGCAGTTCTTC. Protein: CASSSQGAVNEQFF.

The J gene is TRBJ1-1, the V gene TRBV6-1; D may be TRBD1 (5 bases). V dropped 5 bases and J dropped 7 bases, with 11 bases sitting between them. The germline V gene encodes CDR1 MNHNS and CDR2 SASEGT. The CDR3 sequence is 12 residues long. The CDR3 bases are TGTGCCAGCAGTCTCCGGGACCTTGAAGCTTTCTTT. Translated, it gives CASSLRDLEAFF.

As regards this clone: The sample has other DNA sequences that encode this CDR3 too. This chain uses TRBV7-2 with TRBJ2-7; D remains unclear. CDR1 SGHTA and CDR2 FQGNSA come from the germline V gene. This CDR3 has 14 residues. Trimming pared 1 base from V and 0 bases from J, leaving 7 bases between. The CDR3 region is CASSLVGSSYEQYF. The CDR3 DNA reads as TGTGCCAGCAGCTTAGTTGGCAGCTCCTACGAGCAGTACTTC.

The rearrangement uses TRBV7-9 and TRBJ1-1; D might be TRBD1 (5 bases). The length of the CDR3 is 14 residues. CDR1 and CDR2 from the germline V gene are SEHNR and FQNEAQ (reference sequence). V was cut by 1 base and J by 11 bases, with 17 bases left in between. For the CDR3, the DNA is TGTGCCAGCAGCTTAGGTTCCGGGACCGGGTATGCTTTCTTT. Translation gives CASSLGSGTGYAFF. Full variable domain (missing parts from reference TRBV7-9 and TRBJ1-1): DTGVSQNPRHKITKRGQNVTFRCDPISEHNRLYWYRQTLGQGPEFLTYFQNEAQLEKSRLLSDRFSAERPKGSFSTLEIQRTEQGDSAMYLCASSLGSGTGYAFFGQGTRLTVV.

The V call is TRBV18, the J call TRBJ1-1; perhaps TRBD1 as D (5 bases). The CDR3 is 14 residues long. V was trimmed by 3 bases and J by 0 bases, leaving 8 bases between them. In germline, CDR1 is KGHSH, CDR2 LQKENI. The CDR3 region is CASSPDSMNTEAFF. Written as DNA, the CDR3 is TGTGCCAGCTCACCTGACAGTATGAACACTGAAGCTTTCTTT.

The chain is built from TRBV7-2 and TRBJ2-3; the D gene could be TRBD1 or TRBD2 (5 bases each). Germline CDR1 and CDR2: SGHTA and FQGNSA. Trimming pared 5 bases from V and 4 bases from J, leaving 13 bases between. This CDR3 contains 14 residues. This CDR3 is CASSRGDVADTQYF. The DNA for the CDR3 is TGTGCCAGCAGCCGAGGGGACGTGGCAGATACGCAGTATTTT.

The chain uses TRBV4-2 and TRBJ2-1; the match to TRBD2 covers 9 bases. There are 15 residues in the CDR3. CDR1 LGHNA and CDR2 YNFKEQ come from the germline V gene. The trim removed 2 bases at V and 5 bases at J, leaving 4 bases unmatched. The CDR3 bases are TGTGCCAGCAGCCAACGTAGCGGGGGTGACAATGAGCAGTTCTTC. Encoded protein: CASSQRSGGDNEQFF.

The CDR3: CASSPGQPGSEKLFF. The CDR3 DNA reads as TGTGCCAGCAGCCCGGGACAGCCAGGGAGTGAAAAACTGTTTTTT. The V and J genes are TRBV7-2 and TRBJ1-4, with 7 nucleotides matching TRBD1. Germline values: CDR1 SGHTA, CDR2 FQGNSA. CDR3 length: 15 residues. J lost 7 bases, V lost 5 bases, and 10 bases had no gene match.

The genes are TRBV5-4 and TRBJ1-4; 11 bases are shared with TRBD1. The CDR3 is 15 residues long. The trim removed 4 bases at V and 4 bases at J, leaving 3 bases unmatched. The germline CDR1 and CDR2 sequences are SGHNT and YYREEE (reference sequence). The CDR3 DNA is TGTGCCAGCAGCGCGGGACAGGGGGGTAATGAAAAACTGTTTTTT. Translating gives CASSAGQGGNEKLFF.

This clone turned up a few times. The chain carries TRBV5-4 and TRBJ2-1, with 7 bases matching TRBD2. The CDR3 is made up of 13 amino acids. Germline CDR1 is SGHNT and CDR2 is YYREEE (reference sequence). Germline trimming cut 4 bases from V and 3 bases from J; bases unmatched to any gene: 1. The CDR3 loop reads CASSGGGYNEQFF. The CDR3 region has the DNA TGTGCCAGCAGCGGGGGGGGCTACAATGAGCAGTTCTTC.

This clone was detected once. This sequence joins TRBV29-1 and TRBJ2-7; possible D gene TRBD1, 5 bases. CDR3 length: 12 amino acids. V lost 4 bases, J lost 6 bases, and 13 bases lay in between. The germline CDR1 and CDR2 sequences are SQVTM and ANQGSEA. The CDR3 coding sequence is TGCAGCGTTGGTCAGGGTAGTGGCGAGCAGTACTTC. Its translation is CSVGQGSGEQYF.

The sample holds a few counts of this clone. This chain links TRBV28 with TRBJ1-3; D not certain. Trimming cost V 3 bases and J 3 bases, with 3 bases left between them. Germline V lookup: CDR1 MDHEN, CDR2 SYDVKM. CDR3 length equals 12 residues. The CDR3 sequence is CASSLGGNTIYF. CDR3 nucleotides: TGTGCCAGCAGTTTGGGTGGAAACACCATATATTTT. The full variable domain, in which reference TRBV28 and TRBJ1-3 provide the parts outside the CDR3, is DVKVTQSSRYLVKRTGEKVFLECVQDMDHENMFWYRQDPGLGLRLIYFSYDVKMKEKGDIPEGYSVSREKKERFSLILESASTNQTSMYLCASSLGGNTIYFGEGSWLTVV.

This chain uses TRBV15 with TRBJ2-3; D might be TRBD1 (6 bases). Germline CDR1 LNHNV, CDR2 YYDKDF (reference sequence). The ends were cut back, 0 bases at V and 3 bases at J, with 10 bases in the middle. This CDR3 contains 15 residues. The CDR3 DNA follows: TGTGCCACCAGCAGAGATGGCAGGGGAACAGATACGCAGTATTTT. As protein: CATSRDGRGTDTQYF. The entire variable domain, with the rest obtained from reference TRBV15 and TRBJ2-3, is as follows: DAMVIQNPRYQVTQFGKPVTLSCSQTLNHNVMYWYQQKSSQAPKLLFHYYDKDFNNEADTPDNFQSRRPNTSFCFLDIRSPGLGDTAMYLCATSRDGRGTDTQYFGPGTRLTVL.

The chain couples TRBV11-2 to TRBJ2-5; D call uncertain. CDR3 length: 15 amino acids. Germline V gene lookup returns CDR1 SGHAT and CDR2 FQNNGV. Trimming took 5 bases from V and 0 from J, leaving 13 bases between them. CDR3 in amino acids: CASSPTLGNQETQYF. CDR3 nucleotides: TGTGCCAGCAGCCCAACTTTGGGGAACCAAGAGACCCAGTACTTC.

The chain is built from TRBV6-5 and TRBJ2-7; D is unresolved. With 6 bases removed from V and 6 bases from J, the gap between germline ends came to 12 bases. The germline V gene has CDR1 MNHEY and CDR2 SVGAGI. The CDR3 totals 12 residues. The CDR3 loop reads CASSHPPGEQYF. The CDR3 coding sequence is TGTGCCAGCAGCCATCCCCCGGGCGAGCAGTACTTC.

The chain couples TRBV11-2 to TRBJ2-1, with 8 bases identical to TRBD2. V was clipped by 1 base and J by 9 bases; unmatched bases: 8. Germline lookup yields CDR1 SGHAT and CDR2 FQNNGV. The length of the CDR3 is 15 residues. CDR3 region: CASSLVPGGPVEQFF. The DNA for the CDR3 is TGTGCCAGCAGCTTAGTTCCGGGAGGGCCGGTTGAGCAGTTCTTC. The full variable domain, rest sourced from reference TRBV11-2 and TRBJ2-1, is EAGVAQSPRYKIIEKRQSVAFWCNPISGHATLYWYQQILGQGPKLLIQFQNNGVVDDSQLPKDRFSAERLKGVDSTLKIQPAKLEDSAVYLCASSLVPGGPVEQFFGPGTRLTVL.

The chain's CDR3 is CASSLGRFYEQYF. The CDR3 DNA follows: TGTGCCAGCAGCTTGGGACGGTTCTACGAGCAGTACTTC. The chain couples TRBV7-6 to TRBJ2-7, with D possibly called TRBD1 or TRBD2 (5 bases each). This CDR3 has 13 residues. Trimming pared 3 bases from V and 3 bases from J, leaving 9 bases between. Germline V gives CDR1 SGHVS, CDR2 FNYEAQ.

The rearrangement uses TRBV19 and TRBJ2-2, with D hard to call. Trimming stripped 7 bases from V and 8 bases from J, with 8 bases between. The germline gives CDR1 LNHDA, CDR2 SQIVND (reference sequence). This CDR3 is 11 amino acids long. In nucleotides, the CDR3 is TGTGCCAGTACCAAAGGGGGGGAGCTGTTTTTT. Its translation is CASTKGGELFF.

The chain joins TRBV25-1 to TRBJ2-3; a weak D match, TRBD2 (7 bases). The V gene lost 11 bases and the J gene lost 5 bases, with 20 bases spanning the gap. The germline V gene encodes CDR1 MGHDK and CDR2 SYGVNS. This CDR3 comprises 14 residues. CDR3: CASSLGGGGDTQYF. CDR3 DNA sequence: TGTGCCTCGAGTTTGGGCGGGGGCGGAGATACGCAGTATTTT.

The chain is built from TRBV4-3 and TRBJ1-2; 8 bases are shared with TRBD1. Trimming removed 3 bases from V and 6 bases from J; junction bases left unmatched: 3. The V gene's germline CDR1 is LGHNA and CDR2 YSLEER. The CDR3 is made up of 13 amino acids. The DNA of the CDR3 is TGCGCCAGCAGCCAGACAGGGGTTCATGGCTACACCTTC. Residues: CASSQTGVHGYTF.

This rearrangement joins TRBV28 to TRBJ1-5; a possible D gene is TRBD1 (5 bases). The germline V gene has CDR1 MDHEN and CDR2 SYDVKM. The V end lost 6 bases, the J end lost 5 bases, and 17 bases lay between the germline ends. There are 15 residues in the CDR3. As DNA, the CDR3 is TGTGCCAGCAGAGCCTCTGGGGGAGAATATCAGCCCCAGCATTTT. Translated: CASRASGGEYQPQHF.

Turning to this clone: The junction and the germline gene differ at one end; a read error may be behind it. The chain links TRBV15 to TRBJ2-7, with 8 bases aligning to TRBD1. The length of the CDR3 is 15 residues. Germline V lookup: CDR1 LNHNV, CDR2 YYDKDF (reference sequence). CDR3 coding DNA: TGTGCCGCCAGCAGCACCGGGACAGGAAAACGCGAGCAGTACTTC. It encodes CAASSTGTGKREQYF.

This rearrangement joins TRBV29-1 to TRBJ1-2; a weak D match, TRBD1 (5 bases). The CDR3 spans 13 residues. Germline V gene data show CDR1 as SQVTM and CDR2 as ANQGSEA. V lost 5 bases and J 2 bases, leaving 12 bases between the germline ends. CDR3 DNA: TGCAGCGTTAGGACACATTCCAACTATGGCTACACCTTC. Its protein product is CSVRTHSNYGYTF.

This chain joins TRBV4-3 and TRBJ2-5; TRBD1 might be the D (6 bases). The CDR3 covers 15 residues. Germline CDR1 reads LGHNA; CDR2 reads YSLEER. Deletions cut 0 bases from V and 2 bases from J, with 10 bases between. In DNA form, the CDR3 reads TGCGCCAGCAGCCAAGACAGGGGTTTTCAAGAGACCCAGTACTTC. Its translation: CASSQDRGFQETQYF.

The chain combines TRBV4-1 with TRBJ2-5; D remains unclear. Trimming took off 0 bases at V and 7 bases at J, with 15 bases between the two ends. CDR3 length equals 15 residues. Germline V gene data show CDR1 as MGHRA and CDR2 as YSYEKL. Here the CDR3 DNA reads TGCGCCAGCAGCCAAGATGTTGGCTGGTCGGGGACCCAGTACTTC. As protein: CASSQDVGWSGTQYF.

This chain links TRBV28 with TRBJ1-2, with a weak D call TRBD1 (6 bases). This CDR3 spans 12 amino acids. V was clipped by 4 bases and J by 13 bases, with 16 bases between them. Per the germline V gene, CDR1 is MDHEN and CDR2 is SYDVKM. The CDR3 protein is CASSSQGKWTTF. Here the CDR3 DNA reads TGTGCCAGCAGTTCCCAGGGGAAATGGACCACCTTC.

This chain connects TRBV19 to TRBJ2-3; D might be TRBD1 (5 bases). The CDR3 consists of 16 residues. Germline CDR1 and CDR2: LNHDA and SQIVND (reference sequence). The V end was cut by 3 bases, the J end by 1 base, with 14 bases between. The CDR3 nucleotides read TGTGCCAGTAGTATGGCCAGGGCGGTGGGCACAGATACGCAGTATTTT. This sequence encodes CASSMARAVGTDTQYF.

The J gene is TRBJ1-1, the V gene TRBV10-3, with D possibly being TRBD1 (6 bases). Germline V CDR1 and CDR2: ENHRY, SYGVKD. The CDR3 spans 15 residues. V lost 2 bases and J lost 0, with 10 bases in between. In DNA, the CDR3 is TGTGCCATCAGTGAGCCCGACAGGATGAACACTGAAGCTTTCTTT. This gives the protein CAISEPDRMNTEAFF.

V and J are TRBV5-4 and TRBJ2-5; TRBD1 aligns across 10 bases. V gave up 5 bases and J gave up 5 bases; unmatched junction bases: 9. This CDR3 is 15 amino acids long. Looked up from germline, CDR1 is SGHNT and CDR2 is YYREEE (reference sequence). The CDR3 sequence: CASRDAGTGVETQYF. The CDR3 bases are TGTGCCAGCAGAGACGCCGGGACAGGGGTCGAGACCCAGTACTTC. Together with reference TRBV5-4 and TRBJ2-5, the CDR3 gives the full variable domain: ETGVTQSPTHLIKTRGQQVTLRCSSQSGHNTVSWYQQALGQGPQFIFQYYREEENGRGNFPPRFSGLQFPNYSSELNVNALELDDSALYLCASRDAGTGVETQYFGPGTRLLVL.

The chain carries TRBV27 and TRBJ2-7, with a weak D call TRBD2 (6 bases). The V and J ends lost 5 bases and 4 bases respectively, with 12 bases between them. The germline V gene has CDR1 MNHEY and CDR2 SMNVEV (reference sequence). This CDR3 has 13 amino acids. The DNA of the CDR3 is TGTGCCAGCAGTCCTCCCGGGGGATACGAGCAGTACTTC. It yields the protein CASSPPGGYEQYF.